The clone carrying this T cell receptor (beta chain) occurred many times. Antigen: not known. This record comes from a study of neurological immune-mediated disorders. Findings and caveats of the study: The most TCR clonal expansion was seen in HTLV-1-associated myelopathy, and the least was seen in multiple sclerosis, which fell below healthy controls.

The V and J ends lost 1 base and 7 bases, in that order; junction bases with no gene match: 10. Germline CDR1 reads SGHDT; CDR2 reads YYEEEE. The CDR3 is 15 amino acids. The sorted libraries involved the use of about 930,000 CD4+ or CD8+ T cells. TCRdb redid the calling of the 5' RACE reads with MiXCR, one entry per CDR3 protein. The table records 45,000 or so distinct CDR3 sequences, 6% to 7% of them present only once. V is TRBV5-6 and J is TRBJ1-2, with 7 bases that match TRBD1. Sequenced material: CD4+ T cells from blood. The clonotype was recovered from a woman aged 40 to 50 in good health. The CDR3 DNA follows: TGTGCCAGCAGCTTGACCTTCGACAGGGTGGCTGGCTACACCTTC. Protein product: CASSLTFDRVAGYTF.